A selection of T cell receptor beta chains follows, all from one sample in a study of T cell responses to AZD1222 COVID-19 vaccine. Only in-frame clones appear in the TCRdb table, and some are missing; sequencing was by immunoSEQ multiplex PCR. This sample has approximately 150,000 clones; around 93% occur once, and the top ten carry 1.3% to 1.5%. The sequencing used peripheral blood, collected on day 0 of AZD1222 vaccination. The receptor source for this set is an adult in good health. Each CDR3 is given with its conserved first and last residue. Each record gives: D gene, J gene, V gene, clone size, CDR3 DNA, CDR3 protein. The D gene is left open where the match is weak. Size is stated for part of the rows, as once, few or many counts, or as a class when the clone is expanded.

D: TRBD2
J: TRBJ2-1
V: TRBV30
size: -
DNA: TGTGCCTGGAGTCGCCCGGGACTAGCGGGGGATGAGCAGTTCTTC
CDR3: CAWSRPGLAGDEQFF

D: TRBD2
J: TRBJ2-1
V: TRBV5-4
size: once
DNA: TGTGCCAGCAGCGCAGCGGGAGCGGGATCCCACAATGAGCAGTTCTTC
CDR3: CASSAAGAGSHNEQFF

D: -
J: TRBJ2-2
V: TRBV7-3
size: once
DNA: TGTGCCAGCAGCTTAGGAGACAGGTTTTCGAACACCGGGGAGCTGTTTTTT
CDR3: CASSLGDRFSNTGELFF

D: -
J: TRBJ1-6
V: TRBV7-2
size: -
DNA: TGTGCCAGCAGCTTAGATTACAGTTCAGGGTCACCCCTCCACTTT
CDR3: CASSLDYSSGSPLHF

D: -
J: TRBJ1-5
V: TRBV12-2
size: -
DNA: TGTGCAAGTCGCTCGAGCCCTATTCGGGACAGGGTAAGACAGCCCCAGCATTTT
CDR3: CASRSSPIRDRVRQPQHF

D: -
J: TRBJ1-5
V: TRBV6-5
size: few
DNA: TGTGCCAGCAGTCTATCCAGGGGCAGCAATCAGCCCCAGCATTTT
CDR3: CASSLSRGSNQPQHF

D: -
J: TRBJ1-1
V: TRBV3-1/TRBV3-2
size: -
DNA: TGTGCCAGCAGCCAAGTGGGTGGGAGGACTGAAGCTTTCTTT
CDR3: CASSQVGGRTEAFF

D: TRBD1
J: TRBJ1-1
V: TRBV2
size: -
DNA: TGTGCCAGCAGTCGGACAGGGGACCTGAACACTGAAGCTTTCTTT
CDR3: CASSRTGDLNTEAFF

D: TRBD2
J: TRBJ2-2
V: TRBV7-9
size: -
DNA: TGTGCCAGCAGCTTATTCCGGGAGGGCCCCGGGGAGCTGTTTTTT
CDR3: CASSLFREGPGELFF

D: -
J: TRBJ2-7
V: TRBV4-1
size: -
DNA: TGCGCCAGCAGCCTGACCGACGCCTACGAGCAGTACTTC
CDR3: CASSLTDAYEQYF

D: TRBD1
J: TRBJ1-4
V: TRBV5-1
size: once
DNA: TGCGCCAGCCGGACAGGGGCGACAACTAATGAAAAACTGTTTTTT
CDR3: CASRTGATTNEKLFF

D: -
J: TRBJ2-2
V: TRBV28
size: -
DNA: TGTGCCAGCAGTTTGGGTCCCTTGGCCGGGGAGCTGTTTTTT
CDR3: CASSLGPLAGELFF

D: -
J: TRBJ1-2
V: TRBV10-2
size: few
DNA: TGCGCCAGCAGCCAGACAGGCTTAGCCTATGGCTACACCTTC
CDR3: CASSQTGLAYGYTF

D: -
J: TRBJ1-2
V: TRBV2
size: few
DNA: TGTGCCAGCAGTGAGGCGGGGTTTCGGTATGGCTACACCTTC
CDR3: CASSEAGFRYGYTF

D: TRBD1
J: TRBJ1-2
V: TRBV5-1
size: few
DNA: TGCGCCAGCAGCTCGGGGACAGTGTCCTATGGCTACACCTTC
CDR3: CASSSGTVSYGYTF

D: TRBD1
J: TRBJ2-7
V: TRBV28
size: -
DNA: TGTGCCAGCAGTTTGATAGGGGGCGGTGAGCAGTACTTC
CDR3: CASSLIGGGEQYF

D: -
J: TRBJ2-1
V: TRBV4-1
size: -
DNA: TGCGCCAGCAGCCCGGATTTAAAGGGAGCGGTCTACAATGAGCAGTTCTTC
CDR3: CASSPDLKGAVYNEQFF

D: TRBD2
J: TRBJ2-3
V: TRBV5-1
size: -
DNA: TGCGCCAGCAGCTTGGAGATAGCGGGAACCGCAGATACGCAGTATTTT
CDR3: CASSLEIAGTADTQYF

D: TRBD1
J: TRBJ2-7
V: TRBV6-5
size: -
DNA: TGTGCCAGCAGGGTCCGGGACAGCTACGAGCAGTACTTC
CDR3: CASRVRDSYEQYF

D: -
J: TRBJ2-1
V: TRBV15
size: -
DNA: TGTGCCACCAGCAGACGGAGGGTCGGGGCTCTACACGATGAGCAGTTCTTC
CDR3: CATSRRRVGALHDEQFF

D: -
J: TRBJ1-1
V: TRBV2
size: -
DNA: TGTGCCAGCATAGGAGGGGGTCAGATGAACACTGAAGCTTTCTTT
CDR3: CASIGGGQMNTEAFF

D: -
J: TRBJ1-2
V: TRBV4-1
size: -
DNA: TGCGCCAGCAGCCAATCCTCTCTGGGGTTTCGGGCGAACTATGGCTACACCTTC
CDR3: CASSQSSLGFRANYGYTF

D: -
J: TRBJ1-6
V: TRBV27
size: -
DNA: TGTGCCAGCAGTTCCACAGGAGGCGGATATAATTCACCCCTCCACTTT
CDR3: CASSSTGGGYNSPLHF

D: TRBD1
J: TRBJ1-6
V: TRBV20-1
size: -
DNA: TGCAGTGCTAGTGAGGCAGGGGGTACTTCACCCCTCCACTTT
CDR3: CSASEAGGTSPLHF

D: -
J: TRBJ2-5
V: TRBV19
size: -
DNA: TGTGCCAGTAGTATTGGGGGGGAGACCCAGTACTTC
CDR3: CASSIGGETQYF

D: -
J: TRBJ2-2
V: TRBV7-3
size: once
DNA: TGTGCCAGCAGCTTACTCGGACAGGGAGGGACCGGGGAGCTGTTTTTT
CDR3: CASSLLGQGGTGELFF

D: -
J: TRBJ2-7
V: TRBV6-1
size: -
DNA: TGTGCCAGCAGTGAACTGGGGGCGAGTTACGAGCAGTACTTC
CDR3: CASSELGASYEQYF

D: TRBD2
J: TRBJ2-1
V: TRBV24-1
size: once
DNA: TGTGCCGCGGGGGGGGCCTCCTACAATGAGCAGTTCTTC
CDR3: CAAGGASYNEQFF

D: -
J: TRBJ1-2
V: TRBV7-9
size: -
DNA: TGTGCCAGCAGCCCGGACAGTGCATACTATGGCTACACCTTC
CDR3: CASSPDSAYYGYTF

D: TRBD2
J: TRBJ2-1
V: TRBV11-1
size: -
DNA: TGTGCCAGCAGCTTAGGGACTAGCGGGAACAATGAGCAGTTCTTC
CDR3: CASSLGTSGNNEQFF

D: -
J: TRBJ1-2
V: TRBV29-1
size: -
DNA: TGCAGCGTTGAAGATGGGCGTAACTATGGCTACACCTTC
CDR3: CSVEDGRNYGYTF

D: -
J: TRBJ1-2
V: TRBV6-6
size: -
DNA: TGTGCCAGCAGTTACGGGGGGGGCCAATATGGCTACACCTTC
CDR3: CASSYGGGQYGYTF

D: TRBD2
J: TRBJ2-7
V: TRBV6-5
size: -
DNA: TGTGCCAGCAGTTACGACGCTAGCGGGTACTACGAGCAGTACTTC
CDR3: CASSYDASGYYEQYF

D: TRBD2
J: TRBJ2-1
V: TRBV6-1
size: -
DNA: TGTGCCAGCAGTGCTAGCGGGGGGGCCCTCGCCTACAATGAGCAGTTCTTC
CDR3: CASSASGGALAYNEQFF

D: -
J: TRBJ2-2
V: TRBV11-2
size: -
DNA: TGTGCCAGCAGTCGAGACACCGGGGAGCTGTTTTTT
CDR3: CASSRDTGELFF

D: -
J: TRBJ2-6
V: TRBV3-1/TRBV3-2
size: -
DNA: TGTGCCAGCAGCCAAGTTAAGGGGGGGTCCACTGGGGCCAACGTCCTGACTTTC
CDR3: CASSQVKGGSTGANVLTF

D: -
J: TRBJ2-1
V: TRBV29-1
size: -
DNA: TGCAGGGCGGGGAGCTCCTACAATGAGCAGTTCTTC
CDR3: CRAGSSYNEQFF

D: -
J: TRBJ2-1
V: TRBV7-9
size: -
DNA: TGTGCCAGCAGCTCACAAGGCTGGAGTGAGCAGTTCTTC
CDR3: CASSSQGWSEQFF

D: -
J: TRBJ1-6
V: TRBV7-2
size: -
DNA: TGTGCCAGCAGCCTACGGGCGGGGGTTGGTGATTCACCCCTCCACTTT
CDR3: CASSLRAGVGDSPLHF

D: TRBD1
J: TRBJ1-1
V: TRBV5-5
size: once
DNA: TGTGCCAGCAGCTCGACCACAGGGGTACGCACTGAAGCTTTCTTT
CDR3: CASSSTTGVRTEAFF

D: TRBD1
J: TRBJ1-1
V: TRBV5-1
size: few
DNA: TGCGCCAGCAGGAGACAGGGGGCCGACACTGAAGCTTTCTTT
CDR3: CASRRQGADTEAFF

D: -
J: TRBJ1-1
V: TRBV6-1
size: once
DNA: TGTGCCAGCAGTGAAGCGCGGGGCACTGAAGCTTTCTTT
CDR3: CASSEARGTEAFF

D: TRBD1
J: TRBJ1-1
V: TRBV11-3
size: -
DNA: TGTGCCAGCAGCTTAGGGGACAGGAACACTGAAGCTTTCTTT
CDR3: CASSLGDRNTEAFF

D: TRBD1
J: TRBJ1-5
V: TRBV2
size: -
DNA: TGTGCCAGCAGAAACTCACAGGGGGCGAGCAATCAGCCCCAGCATTTT
CDR3: CASRNSQGASNQPQHF

D: -
J: TRBJ1-1
V: TRBV10-3
size: -
DNA: TGTGCCATCAGTGAGTCCAGGGGCTTGGGCACTGAAGCTTTCTTT
CDR3: CAISESRGLGTEAFF

D: -
J: TRBJ1-4
V: TRBV10-1
size: once
DNA: TGCGCCAGCAGCCCAGGACGAGGGGAAAAACTGTTTTTT
CDR3: CASSPGRGEKLFF

D: TRBD1
J: TRBJ2-5
V: TRBV3-1/TRBV3-2
size: -
DNA: TGTGCCAGCAGCAAGTCCGGGACAGCCCCTGAGGCCCAGTACTTC
CDR3: CASSKSGTAPEAQYF

D: -
J: TRBJ1-3
V: TRBV14
size: -
DNA: TGTGCCAGCAGCCAAGGGACTTCTGGAAACACCATATATTTT
CDR3: CASSQGTSGNTIYF

D: -
J: TRBJ1-2
V: TRBV7-2
size: -
DNA: TGTGCCAGCAGCCTATATCCCAAGGGGGGGGCGGACTATGGCTACACCTTC
CDR3: CASSLYPKGGADYGYTF

D: -
J: TRBJ1-2
V: TRBV19
size: once
DNA: TGTGCCAGTACCTCCCGGCCCTATGGCTACACCTTC
CDR3: CASTSRPYGYTF